These 11 T cell receptor beta chains share one sample of origin, sequenced in a study of identical twins listed by TCRdb under 2016. Preparation of the library involved 5' RACE. Instrument on record: Illumina HiSeq 2000. The public reads were run again by TCRdb, first through fastp at Q25 and then through MiXCR, and only productive beta chains were kept. A single entry per CDR3 protein holds the most common genes and DNA from its merged rows. Present in this sample are hundreds of thousands of distinct CDR3 sequences, around 5.7% of which were seen just once. The ten largest clones add up to around 1.7% of the sample. Sequencing used naive T cells sorted from blood. What the cell subset or site label conveys for this sample: cells isolated with a human naive T-cell isolation kit. The receptors shown here come from a man aged 18 to 29 in good health.

This rearrangement joins TRBV24-1 to TRBJ2-1, with 9 bases matching TRBD1. Trimming cost V 3 bases and J 10 bases; bases outside gene matches: 12. The CDR3 is made up of 16 amino acids. Germline V gene sequence: CDR1 KGHDR, CDR2 SFDVKD. This CDR3 is CATSDTGTGFFGEQFF. As DNA, the CDR3 is TGTGCCACCAGTGATACCGGGACAGGGTTTTTTGGCGAGCAGTTCTTC.

This clonotype was seen only a few times. CDR3 sequence: CASSRGPGAYEQYF. In DNA, the CDR3 is TGCGCCAGCAGCCGGGGCCCCGGGGCCTACGAGCAGTACTTC. The chain employs TRBV4-3 and TRBJ2-7; D is tentatively TRBD1 or TRBD2 (5 bases each). The CDR3 runs 14 residues. Per germline, CDR1 LGHNA and CDR2 YSLEER. Between the trimmed V and J ends, which lost 4 bases and 2 bases, there was a span of 12 bases.

This clonotype came up a few times. The genes are TRBV30 and TRBJ2-1, with D perhaps matching TRBD1 (6 bases). Germline V CDR1 and CDR2: GTSNPN, SVGIG (reference sequence). Trimming left V 4 bases short and J 8 bases short, with 12 bases between. The CDR3 contains 12 residues. The CDR3 DNA sequence: TGTGCCTGGAAACCAGGGACACATGAGCAGTTCTTC. Translating it yields CAWKPGTHEQFF. Using reference TRBV30 and TRBJ2-1 for the parts outside the CDR3, the full variable domain is SQTIHQWPATLVQPVGSPLSLECTVEGTSNPNLYWYRQAAGRGLQLLFYSVGIGQISSEVPQNLSASRPQDRQFILSSKKLLLSDSGFYLCAWKPGTHEQFFGPGTRLTVL.

This clonotype came up many times. The gene calls are TRBV6-1 and TRBJ1-5; 7 bases fit TRBD1. Per germline, CDR1 MNHNS and CDR2 SASEGT. This CDR3 is built from 15 residues. Trimming at V came to 6 bases and at J to 2 bases, leaving 7 bases not matched to a gene. The CDR3 region is CASRPGQVGNQPQHF. For the CDR3, the DNA is TGTGCCAGCAGACCCGGACAGGTCGGCAATCAGCCCCAGCATTTT.

This clonotype was seen more than once but under ten times. The chain uses TRBV3-1 and TRBJ1-3, with D uncertain. CDR1 is LGHDT, CDR2 YNNKEL, per germline (reference sequence). The CDR3 loop spans 15 amino acids. The V end lost 3 bases, the J end lost 2 bases, and 11 bases lay between the germline ends. The CDR3 DNA sequence: TGTGCCAGCAGCCAGGGAGGAGGGACTGGAAACACCATATATTTT. Translated: CASSQGGGTGNTIYF.

This clonotype appeared many times. J is TRBJ2-1 and V is TRBV18; 16 positions agree with TRBD2. CDR3 length: 16 amino acids. V dropped 3 bases and J dropped 7; count of bases not matched to a gene: 3. The germline V gene encodes CDR1 KGHSH and CDR2 LQKENI. In nucleotides, the CDR3 is TGTGCCAGCTCACCGCTGGGACTAGCGGGAGGGAATGAGCAGTTCTTC. Its protein is CASSPLGLAGGNEQFF.

This clonotype appeared a few times. V gene TRBV3-1 combines with J gene TRBJ2-5; 12 nucleotides align to TRBD2. CDR3 length: 18 amino acids. Germline CDR1 LGHDT, CDR2 YNNKEL (reference sequence). J was trimmed by 2 bases and V by 0 bases; bases with no gene match: 7. This chain's CDR3 is CASSQESLAGGPQETQYF. The CDR3 region has the DNA TGTGCCAGCAGCCAAGAAAGTCTAGCGGGAGGGCCACAAGAGACCCAGTACTTC.

The rearrangement joins TRBV5-1 to TRBJ2-7; 7 bases line up with TRBD2. Trimming cost V 1 base and J 4 bases; bases outside gene matches: 20. The CDR3 loop spans 19 amino acids. CDR1 is SGHRS and CDR2 is YFSETQ in the germline V gene. This CDR3 is CASSLSNTAGREIRYEQYV. As DNA, the CDR3 is TGCGCCAGCAGCTTGTCAAACACCGCTGGGCGGGAGATTCGATACGAGCAGTACGTC.

This clonotype was seen repeatedly, ten times or more. This sequence joins TRBV11-1 and TRBJ2-6; D remains unclear. The CDR3 contains 16 residues. V gave up 1 base and J gave up 4 bases, with 11 bases separating them. The germline gives CDR1 SGHAT, CDR2 FQDESV (reference sequence). The CDR3 here is CASSLEGSRGANVLTF. Here the CDR3 DNA reads TGTGCCAGCAGCTTAGAGGGCTCACGGGGGGCCAACGTCCTGACTTTC.

This clonotype occurred a few times. V usage is TRBV3-1 and J usage is TRBJ2-3; 7 nucleotides agree with TRBD1. Germline V gene sequence: CDR1 LGHDT, CDR2 YNNKEL (reference sequence). CDR3 length equals 19 residues. J lost 2 bases, V lost 1 base, and 15 bases had no gene match. The CDR3 region has the DNA TGTGCCAGCAGCCAAGTCCTCCCGGGACAGTCCTCCCTCACAGATACGCAGTATTTT. This sequence encodes CASSQVLPGQSSLTDTQYF.

This clonotype has just a few counts. CDR3 in amino acids: CSVEVGLAGGSEQYF. CDR3 sequence (DNA): TGCAGCGTTGAAGTCGGACTAGCGGGAGGAAGCGAGCAGTACTTC. The chain links TRBV29-1 to TRBJ2-7, with TRBD2 matching over 14 bases. V shed 1 base, J shed 6 bases, and the junction held 5 bases outside the gene matches. This CDR3 contains 15 residues. CDR1 and CDR2 (germline): SQVTM, ANQGSEA.